The 10 T cell receptor beta chains presented below share a single source sample, sequenced in a study of blood T cell repertoires in COVID-19. Assay used: immunoSEQ multiplex PCR; TCRdb lists only in-frame clones, some missing. The sample consists of a few hundred thousand clones, nearly 90% of them appearing once. Sequencing was done on a sample of PBMCs or T cells enriched from blood (not recorded which). The receptors were sampled from a young woman with acute COVID-19.

J is TRBJ2-2 and V is TRBV5-6; D is unclear. The CDR3 length is 14 residues. The V gene lost 0 bases and the J gene lost 4 bases, with 7 bases spanning the gap. CDR1 and CDR2 (germline): SGHDT, YYEEEE. The CDR3 DNA reads as TGTGCCAGCAGCTTGGGCAGGATCACCGGGGAGCTGTTTTTT. Amino acid sequence: CASSLGRITGELFF.

The CDR3 DNA reads TGCGCCAGCAGTGGGAGCGAGGAGACCCAGTACTTC. It encodes CASSGSEETQYF. V is TRBV10-1 and J is TRBJ2-5; D not certain. This CDR3 contains 12 residues. V lost 4 bases and J 5 bases, leaving 8 bases between the germline ends. The germline CDR1 and CDR2 sequences are WNHNN and SYGVQD (reference sequence).

This sequence joins TRBV11-2 and TRBJ1-2; tentative D call: TRBD1 (5 bases). This CDR3 is built from 15 residues. Between the trimmed V and J ends, which lost 4 bases and 4 bases, there was a span of 16 bases. The germline gives CDR1 SGHAT, CDR2 FQNNGV. The CDR3 loop reads CASSSRERDFYGYTF. The CDR3 DNA sequence: TGTGCCAGCAGCTCCCGGGAGAGGGACTTCTATGGCTACACCTTC.

The gene calls are TRBV24-1 and TRBJ1-3, with unresolved D. The CDR3 is 13 residues long. CDR1 is KGHDR, CDR2 SFDVKD, per germline. The V and J ends lost 9 bases and 2 bases respectively, with 10 bases between them. In nucleotides, the CDR3 is TGTGCCACCCGGGGAGGGCCTGGAAACACCATATATTTT. Encoded protein: CATRGGPGNTIYF.

The chain is built from TRBV7-3 and TRBJ2-3; TRBD1 matches at 9 bases. Germline trimming cut 1 base from V and 5 bases from J; bases unmatched to any gene: 13. Germline V CDR1 and CDR2: SGHTA, FQGTGA. The CDR3 is 18 residues long. The CDR3 bases are TGTGCCAGCAGCTTAAAAGTGGGACAGGGTGTAGTCCAAGATACGCAGTATTTT. This encodes CASSLKVGQGVVQDTQYF.

V is TRBV7-3 and J is TRBJ2-1, with D perhaps TRBD2 (6 bases). This CDR3 has 15 residues. Trimming took 3 bases from V and 6 from J, leaving 15 bases between them. CDR1 is SGHTA and CDR2 is FQGTGA in the germline V gene. For the CDR3, the DNA is TGTGCCAGCAGCTTGGGGATAGCGGAACCCAATGAGCAGTTCTTC. Amino acid sequence: CASSLGIAEPNEQFF. Together with reference TRBV7-3 and TRBJ2-1, the CDR3 gives the full variable domain: GAGVSQTPSNKVTEKGKYVELRCDPISGHTALYWYRQSLGQGPEFLIYFQGTGAADDSGLPNDRFFAVRPEGSVSTLKIQRTERGDSAVYLCASSLGIAEPNEQFFGPGTRLTVL.

The chain combines TRBV24-1 with TRBJ2-1; 14 nucleotides line up with TRBD2. Losses at the gene ends were 7 bases for V and 2 bases for J; bases not matched to a gene: 12. Germline V gives CDR1 KGHDR, CDR2 SFDVKD. CDR3 size: 19 residues. The CDR3 loop is CATSDGTSGSLSTYNEQFF. CDR3 DNA: TGTGCCACCAGCGATGGGACTAGCGGGAGCTTGAGCACCTACAATGAGCAGTTCTTC.

This clone was detected only once. The genes are TRBV4-2 and TRBJ2-7, with TRBD2 identical over 8 bases. Germline V lookup: CDR1 LGHNA, CDR2 YNFKEQ. This CDR3 comprises 19 residues. The trim removed 1 base at V and 3 bases at J, leaving 17 bases unmatched. CDR3: CASSQAQGSAGGSLYEQYF. CDR3 in DNA: TGTGCCAGCAGCCAAGCGCAGGGGTCGGCGGGGGGCTCCCTCTACGAGCAGTACTTC.

This clone appeared a single time. The rearrangement uses TRBV11-3 and TRBJ2-7; a possible D gene is TRBD1 (6 bases). Germline CDR1 SGHNT, CDR2 YENEEA. The CDR3 extends over 15 amino acids. Between the trimmed V and J ends, which lost 0 bases and 4 bases, there was a span of 13 bases. As DNA, the CDR3 is TGTGCCAGCAGCTTAGACGTCGGGCAGGGGTACGAGCAGTACTTC. Amino acids: CASSLDVGQGYEQYF.

CDR3 in DNA: TGTGCCAGCAGTTATGATCGGGATACTGAAGCTTTCTTT. The encoded protein is CASSYDRDTEAFF. The J gene is TRBJ1-1, the V gene TRBV2; D is unresolved. This CDR3 is 13 amino acids long. Germline lookup yields CDR1 SNHLY and CDR2 FYNNEI. V dropped 5 bases and J dropped 5 bases, with 12 bases sitting between them. Full variable domain (remainder filled in from reference TRBV2 and TRBJ1-1): EPEVTQTPSHQVTQMGQEVILRCVPISNHLYFYWYRQILGQKVEFLVSFYNNEISEKSEIFDDQFSVERPDGSNFTLKIRSTKLEDSAMYFCASSYDRDTEAFFGQGTRLTVV.